A selection of T cell receptor beta chains follows, all from one sample in a study of blood T cell repertoires in COVID-19. Here immunoSEQ multiplex PCR was the method, and the copy in TCRdb shows in-frame clones only, minus some. The table has approximately 82,000 clones, about 89% seen once. The sequenced sample was peripheral blood. Receptor source: a man between 65 and 79 years old with active or convalescent COVID-19. The CDR3 runs from the conserved cysteine through the conserved F or W. A D gene is named only where the DNA matches it firmly. Size tells how often a clone was seen (once, few, many) or the class of an expanded clone, and some rows leave it out.

v_gene	d_gene	abundance	j_gene	CDR3nt	CDR3aa
TRBV6-1	.	.	TRBJ1-1	TGTGCCAGCAGTGAGGTAGCTGAAGCTTTCTTT	CASSEVAEAFF
TRBV19	TRBD1	.	TRBJ1-2	TGTGCCAGTAGTATTAGTGGACAGGGGGCTGGCTATGGCTACACCTTC	CASSISGQGAGYGYTF
TRBV18	TRBD1	.	TRBJ1-2	TGTGCCAGCTCACCAGCTCCGGGACAGGCAGACGGTAGGGGCTACACCTTC	CASSPAPGQADGRGYTF
TRBV19	.	.	TRBJ1-6	TGTGCCAGTAGTATAGGAGGACAGTCACCCCTCCACTTT	CASSIGGQSPLHF
TRBV5-6	.	once	TRBJ1-2	TGTGCCAGCAGCTTGTCGACAGGATATAACTATGGCTACACCTTC	CASSLSTGYNYGYTF
TRBV7-3	TRBD2	once	TRBJ2-7	TGTGCCAGCAGCTTAGTCTTTAGGACTAGCGGGAGTTACGAGCAGTACTTC	CASSLVFRTSGSYEQYF
TRBV7-3	.	.	TRBJ1-1	TGTGCCAGCAGCTTAGGGTTAGCCACTGAAGCTTTCTTT	CASSLGLATEAFF
TRBV2	.	.	TRBJ2-2	TGTGCCAGCAGTGAACAGGGAACCGGGGAGCTGTTTTTT	CASSEQGTGELFF
TRBV5-1	TRBD2	.	TRBJ2-1	TGCGCCAGCAGCGAGACTAGCGGGAGAGGGAATGAGCAGTTCTTC	CASSETSGRGNEQFF
TRBV13	.	.	TRBJ2-1	TGTGCCAGCAGCTTATATGGTTCAGACAATGAGCAGTTCTTC	CASSLYGSDNEQFF
TRBV27	.	.	TRBJ2-5	TGTGCCAGCAGGGACACGGGGAGGGAGACCCAGTACTTC	CASRDTGRETQYF
TRBV28	.	few	TRBJ2-1	TGTGCCAGCAGTCCGGGTTGGGGAGCATTCGGCAATGAGCAGTTCTTC	CASSPGWGAFGNEQFF
TRBV6-4	TRBD2	.	TRBJ2-1	TGTGCCAGCAGTCTTCTAGCGGGAGGATATGAGCAGTTCTTC	CASSLLAGGYEQFF
TRBV30	.	.	TRBJ1-3	TGTGCCTGGAGGAAGTCAGGGATAACTGGAAACACCATATATTTT	CAWRKSGITGNTIYF
TRBV19	TRBD1	.	TRBJ1-1	TGTGCCAGTAGTATCCGGGACAGGGTTAACGAGAACACTGAAGCTTTCTTT	CASSIRDRVNENTEAFF
TRBV30	TRBD1	.	TRBJ1-2	TGTGCCTGGGCCGGACAGGCCGTTAACTATGGCTACACCTTC	CAWAGQAVNYGYTF
TRBV11-2	.	once	TRBJ1-2	TGTGCCAGCAGCGACTGGACAGTGGGAATCACCTTC	CASSDWTVGITF
TRBV9	TRBD2	once	TRBJ2-1	TGTGCCAGCAGCCTCTCGCCCGCGGGAGACAATGAGCAGTTCTTC	CASSLSPAGDNEQFF
TRBV24-1	TRBD1	.	TRBJ2-5	TGTGCCACCAGCTCCGGGACAGGCGGAGAGACCCAGTACTTC	CATSSGTGGETQYF
TRBV19	TRBD1	.	TRBJ2-2	TGTGCCAGTAGGGTGGACAGGGTGGGCACCGGGGAGCTGTTTTTT	CASRVDRVGTGELFF
TRBV2	.	.	TRBJ1-1	TGTGCCAGCCGCCAGGGGAACACTGAAGCTTTCTTT	CASRQGNTEAFF
TRBV19	.	.	TRBJ1-2	TGTGCCAGCAATGACGGGAACTATGGCTACACCTTC	CASNDGNYGYTF
TRBV27	TRBD2	.	TRBJ2-2	TGTGCCAGCAGTTTATCAGGCGGGAGGGCCGGAACCGGGGAGCTGTTTTTT	CASSLSGGRAGTGELFF
TRBV6-5	.	.	TRBJ1-1	TGTGCCAGCAGTTACTCGACCCCCCCGAGGACTGAAGCTTTCTTT	CASSYSTPPRTEAFF
TRBV28	TRBD1	.	TRBJ2-7	TGTGCCAGCAGTTTGACAGGGAGAAACCAGTACTTC	CASSLTGRNQYF
TRBV11-3	TRBD1	.	TRBJ1-1	TGTGCCAGCAGCTTAACAGGGGGCACTGAAGCTTTCTTT	CASSLTGGTEAFF
TRBV6-6	TRBD2	.	TRBJ2-5	TGTGCCAGCAGTCGGTCGACTAGCGGGGGCGCGGTGGAGACCCAGTACTTC	CASSRSTSGGAVETQYF
TRBV6-5	.	.	TRBJ1-2	TGTGCCAGCAGTATACAGGGTCGGGGCTACACCTTC	CASSIQGRGYTF
TRBV6-5	.	.	TRBJ1-5	TGTGCCAGCAGTTACGGGGCAGTTATTGAACAGCCCCAGCATTTT	CASSYGAVIEQPQHF
TRBV7-4	TRBD2	.	TRBJ2-3	TGTGCCAGCAAACAGCGGGTAGCGGGTACGGAAGCTAGCACAGATACGCAGTATTTT	CASKQRVAGTEASTDTQYF
TRBV30	.	.	TRBJ1-2	TGTGCCTGGAGTGTACGGGAAGGAAGTGGCTACACCTTC	CAWSVREGSGYTF
TRBV18	.	.	TRBJ2-7	TGTGCCAGCTCCGAGGGCCCGCCCACCTACGAGCAGTACTTC	CASSEGPPTYEQYF
TRBV3-1/TRBV3-2	TRBD1	.	TRBJ1-5	TGTGCCAGCAGCCAAAAGACAGGGTGGCGTCAGCCCCAGCATTTT	CASSQKTGWRQPQHF
TRBV6-5	TRBD1	.	TRBJ1-5	TGTGCCAGCAGCAAGGGACAGGGGTTGAATCAGCCCCAGCATTTT	CASSKGQGLNQPQHF
TRBV12-1	.	.	TRBJ2-1	TGTGCCAGCAGCTCGGGAGGGGCTAGCGTGGACAATGAGCAGTTCTTC	CASSSGGASVDNEQFF
TRBV28	.	few	TRBJ1-3	TGTGCCAGCAGTGCTTACAGATTAAGCGGAGACACCATATATTTT	CASSAYRLSGDTIYF
TRBV5-6	TRBD2	.	TRBJ2-7	TGTGCCAGCAGCTTGGTGAGCGGGAGCCACGAGCAGTACTTC	CASSLVSGSHEQYF
TRBV15	.	once	TRBJ2-1	TGTGCCACCAGCAGAGTTGGAGGCCTGAGGTACAATGAGCAGTTCTTC	CATSRVGGLRYNEQFF
TRBV6-2/TRBV6-3	TRBD1	.	TRBJ1-2	TGTGCCAGCAGCGGACAGGTCGAGGGCTATGGCTACACCTTC	CASSGQVEGYGYTF
TRBV27	TRBD1	.	TRBJ1-6	TGTGCCAGCAGTTCACGCACCGGGACAGTTTATAATTCACCCCTCCACTTT	CASSSRTGTVYNSPLHF